Listed here are 4 T cell receptor beta chains from one sample, sequenced in a study of blood T cells in healthy people across ages. PCR was performed a second time for roughly 7 to 12 cycles using a sample-barcoded 5' primer and a J-beta primer mix. TCRdb independently ran MiXCR on the 5' RACE reads; one entry per CDR3 protein. This table has some 1.5 million distinct CDR3 sequences, less than 45% appearing once. The sequencing input was blood. Receptors originate from a woman younger than 35 in good health.

The chain has TRBV5-1 and TRBJ2-1, with 7 bases lining up with TRBD1. V shed 2 bases, J shed 7 bases, and the junction held 12 bases outside the gene matches. This CDR3 comprises 16 residues. Germline V gene sequence: CDR1 SGHRS, CDR2 YFSETQ. The CDR3, as DNA: TGCGCCAGCAGCTTACGACAGGGATCGAGGGCGAATGAGCAGTTCTTC. Translation: CASSLRQGSRANEQFF.

The chain is built from TRBV29-1 and TRBJ2-7; 9 bases map to TRBD1. The germline V gene encodes CDR1 SQVTM and CDR2 ANQGSEA. This CDR3 region has 16 residues. The trim removed 5 bases at V and 5 bases at J, leaving 16 bases unmatched. For the CDR3, the DNA is TGCAGCGTTATCCGGTATAGGGACAGGGCCCTCCACGAGCAGTACTTC. This codes for CSVIRYRDRALHEQYF.

This clonotype was seen ten or more times. The V call is TRBV12-3 or TRBV12-4, the J call TRBJ2-3; the D gene is possibly TRBD2 (5 bases). Trimming took 5 bases from V and 2 from J, leaving 14 bases between them. The CDR3 has 15 amino acids. CDR3 loop: CASSLSSGYTDTQYF. CDR3 nucleotides: TGTGCCAGCAGTCTCTCCAGCGGTTACACAGATACGCAGTATTTT.

CDR3 sequence: CASSLVDRVTGYTF. DNA of the CDR3: TGTGCCAGCAGTTTAGTTGACAGGGTCACTGGCTACACCTTC. This chain uses TRBV12-3 or TRBV12-4 with TRBJ1-2, with 7 nucleotides matching TRBD1. V dropped 1 base and J dropped 7; count of bases not matched to a gene: 6. This CDR3 region has 14 residues.